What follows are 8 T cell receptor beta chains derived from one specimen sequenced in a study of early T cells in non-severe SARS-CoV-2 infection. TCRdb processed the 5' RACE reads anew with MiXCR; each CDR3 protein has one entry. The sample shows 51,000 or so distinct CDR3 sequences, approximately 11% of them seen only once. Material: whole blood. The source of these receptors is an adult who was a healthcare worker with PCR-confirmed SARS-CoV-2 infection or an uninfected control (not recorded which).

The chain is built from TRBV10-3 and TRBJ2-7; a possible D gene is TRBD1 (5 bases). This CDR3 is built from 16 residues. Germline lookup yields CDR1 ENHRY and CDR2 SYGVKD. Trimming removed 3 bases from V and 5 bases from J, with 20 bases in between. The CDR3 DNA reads TGTGCCATCAGTGAAGGTGGGCAGGGAATTTCCCACGAGCAGTACTTC. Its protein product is CAISEGGQGISHEQYF.

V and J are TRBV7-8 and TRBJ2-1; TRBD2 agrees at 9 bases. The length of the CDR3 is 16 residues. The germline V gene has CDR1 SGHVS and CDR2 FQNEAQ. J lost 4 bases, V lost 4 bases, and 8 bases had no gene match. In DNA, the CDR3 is TGTGCCAGCAGCTGGCGCGGGACTAGCAGTTACAATGAGCAGTTCTTC. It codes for CASSWRGTSSYNEQFF.

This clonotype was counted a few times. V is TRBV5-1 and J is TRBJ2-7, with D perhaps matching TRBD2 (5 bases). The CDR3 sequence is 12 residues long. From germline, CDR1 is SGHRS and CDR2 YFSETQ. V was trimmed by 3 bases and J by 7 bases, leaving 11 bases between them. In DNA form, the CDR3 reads TGCGCCAGCAGCTCCCGCCGGGGAGAGCAGTACTTC. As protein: CASSSRRGEQYF.

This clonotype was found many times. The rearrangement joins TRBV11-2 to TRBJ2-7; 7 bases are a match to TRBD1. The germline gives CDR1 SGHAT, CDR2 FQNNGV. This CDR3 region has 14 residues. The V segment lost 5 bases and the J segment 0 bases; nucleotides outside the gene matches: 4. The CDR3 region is CASSRGTDSYEQYF. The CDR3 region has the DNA TGTGCCAGCAGCAGGGGGACAGACTCCTACGAGCAGTACTTC.

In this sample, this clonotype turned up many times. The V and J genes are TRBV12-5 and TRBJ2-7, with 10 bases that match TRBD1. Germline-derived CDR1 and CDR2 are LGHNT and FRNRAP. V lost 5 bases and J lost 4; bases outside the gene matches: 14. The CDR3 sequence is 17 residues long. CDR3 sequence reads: CASGPRLRDRGGYEQYF. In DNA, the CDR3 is TGTGCTAGTGGTCCTCGGCTCCGGGACAGGGGAGGGTACGAGCAGTACTTC.

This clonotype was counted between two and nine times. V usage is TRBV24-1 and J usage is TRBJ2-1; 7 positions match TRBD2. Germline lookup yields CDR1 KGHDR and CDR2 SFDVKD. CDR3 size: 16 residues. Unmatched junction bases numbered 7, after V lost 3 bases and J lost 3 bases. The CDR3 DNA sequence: TGTGCCACCAGTGATGCCGAGCGGGGCGGCTACAATGAGCAGTTCTTC. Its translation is CATSDAERGGYNEQFF.

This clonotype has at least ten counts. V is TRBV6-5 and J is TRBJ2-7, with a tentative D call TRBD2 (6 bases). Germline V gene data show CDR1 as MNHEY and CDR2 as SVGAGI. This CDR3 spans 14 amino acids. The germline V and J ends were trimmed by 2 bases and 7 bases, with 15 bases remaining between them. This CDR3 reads CASSYTGGEVEQYF. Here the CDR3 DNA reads TGTGCCAGCAGTTACACCGGGGGAGAAGTTGAGCAGTACTTC.

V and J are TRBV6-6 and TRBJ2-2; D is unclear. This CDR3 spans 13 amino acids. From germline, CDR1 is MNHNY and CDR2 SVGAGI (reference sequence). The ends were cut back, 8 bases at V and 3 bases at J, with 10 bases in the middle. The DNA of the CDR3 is TGTGCCAGCTGCACGTTCGACACCGGGGAGCTGTTTTTT. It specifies CASCTFDTGELFF.